A selection of T cell receptor beta chains follows, all from one sample in a study of T cell responses to AZD1222 COVID-19 vaccine. Sequencing was performed with immunoSEQ multiplex PCR; in TCRdb, only in-frame clones are kept and a portion is missing. The table lists 95,000 to 100,000 clones, more than 70% of them singletons, with more than 15% in the top ten. Sequencing used peripheral blood, obtained 28 days after the second AZD1222 dose. These receptor sequences come from an adult who received the AZD1222 COVID-19 vaccine. The CDR3 runs from the conserved cysteine through the conserved F or W. The D gene is left open where the match is weak. Rows give clone size only sometimes, using once, few, many, or a class for an expanded clone.

CDR3 protein	CDR3 DNA	J gene	clone size	V gene	D gene
CASSIIGQGSEQYF	TGTGCCAGTAGTATAATCGGACAGGGGTCCGAGCAGTACTTC	TRBJ2-7	.	TRBV19	TRBD1
CASSEDQQWTDNSPLHF	TGTGCCAGCAGTGAGGACCAACAATGGACAGATAATTCACCCCTCCACTTT	TRBJ1-6	once	TRBV25-1	.
CASSRRGTGGNLYEQYF	TGCGCCAGCAGCCGTAGGGGGACAGGGGGTAATCTTTACGAGCAGTACTTC	TRBJ2-7	.	TRBV5-1	TRBD1
CASSPLGLNNEQFF	TGTGCCAGCAGCCCTTTGGGACTAAACAATGAGCAGTTCTTC	TRBJ2-1	.	TRBV14	TRBD2
CASSGDRYQETQYF	TGTGCCAGCAGCGGAGACAGGTACCAAGAGACCCAGTACTTC	TRBJ2-5	.	TRBV7-2	.
CAWSGQGWSDYGYTF	TGTGCCTGGAGTGGACAGGGGTGGAGTGACTATGGCTACACCTTC	TRBJ1-2	few	TRBV30	TRBD1
CASSTDGGAAEAFF	TGTGCCAGCAGTACTGACGGCGGGGCCGCTGAAGCTTTCTTT	TRBJ1-1	.	TRBV6-5	.
CASGTGQGDAGELFF	TGTGCTAGTGGTACCGGACAGGGGGACGCCGGGGAGCTGTTTTTT	TRBJ2-2	.	TRBV12-5	TRBD1
CASSFYNEQFF	TGTGCCAGCAGCTTCTACAATGAGCAGTTCTTC	TRBJ2-1	.	TRBV7-9	.
CASSQQTSGRARYEQYF	TGCGCCAGCAGCCAACAGACTAGCGGGAGGGCCAGGTACGAGCAGTACTTC	TRBJ2-7	.	TRBV4-1	TRBD2
CAISGGTSNEKLFF	TGTGCCATCAGTGGGGGGACAAGTAACGAAAAACTGTTTTTT	TRBJ1-4	.	TRBV10-3	.
CASSLLPSGSSYNEQFF	TGTGCCAGCAGCCTCCTCCCCAGCGGAAGCTCCTACAATGAGCAGTTCTTC	TRBJ2-1	.	TRBV7-3	.
CASRPETSGGYYEQYF	TGTGCCAGCAGACCGGAGACTAGCGGGGGGTATTACGAGCAGTACTTC	TRBJ2-7	.	TRBV28	TRBD2
CASSIIGPSSSYEQYF	TGTGCCAGTAGTATAATAGGACCGTCGAGCTCCTACGAGCAGTACTTC	TRBJ2-7	.	TRBV19	.
CASSPPGRSSGNTIYF	TGTGCCAGCAGCCCACCCGGAAGGAGCTCTGGAAACACCATATATTTT	TRBJ1-3	once	TRBV7-9	.
CASSFRRTPVGAYNEQFF	TGTGCCAGCAGCTTCCGCAGGACTCCCGTCGGGGCCTACAATGAGCAGTTCTTC	TRBJ2-1	.	TRBV7-9	.
CASSWTRATGNEQFF	TGTGCCAGCAGTTGGACTAGGGCCACGGGTAATGAGCAGTTCTTC	TRBJ2-1	.	TRBV27	TRBD2
CASSLESGRAREQFF	TGCGCCAGCAGCTTGGAGAGCGGGAGGGCCCGTGAGCAGTTCTTC	TRBJ2-1	.	TRBV5-1	TRBD2
CASSPELTNTEAFF	TGTGCTAGTTCCCCAGAACTGACAAACACTGAAGCTTTCTTT	TRBJ1-1	.	TRBV12-5	.
CASSQGVSGSYEQYF	TGCGCCAGCAGCCAAGGGGTTAGCGGGAGCTACGAGCAGTACTTC	TRBJ2-7	.	TRBV4-1	TRBD2
CASKYRGQSYEQYF	TGTGCCAGCAAGTACAGGGGGCAGTCCTACGAGCAGTACTTC	TRBJ2-7	once	TRBV6-5	TRBD1
CSVEETPGQGSGYTF	TGCAGCGTTGAAGAAACTCCGGGACAGGGGAGTGGCTACACCTTC	TRBJ1-2	.	TRBV29-1	TRBD1